This TCR beta chain emerged from a study of blood T cell repertoires in COVID-19. The overall study: Samples taken during acute and convalescent COVID-19 were collected in the United States, Italy and Spain. T cells, B-cell-depleted T cells, or PBMCs provided the cDNA or gDNA that served as material.

The CDR3 contains 14 residues. J lost 4 bases, V lost 5 bases, and 6 bases had no gene match. CDR1 is LNHDA, CDR2 SQIVND, per germline (reference sequence). Researchers sorted participants into cohorts using their self-reported clinical history. In the original processing: By means of reference gene primer amplification, nucleated cell counts were estimated. Assay used: immunoSEQ multiplex PCR; TCRdb lists only in-frame clones, some missing. The V and J calls and clone size are taken from that table; D and trimming were inferred from the DNA. The table shows some 380,000 clones, with more than 70% occurring only once.

The gene calls are TRBV19 and TRBJ1-2; 8 bases are shared with TRBD1. Sequencing input: PBMCs or T cells enriched from blood (not recorded which). The receptor's source is a man aged 30 to 45 who had recovered from COVID-19. CDR3 bases: TGTGCCAGTAGTTCAGGGGGCGCGGGCTATGGCTACACCTTC. Protein product: CASSSGGAGYGYTF.